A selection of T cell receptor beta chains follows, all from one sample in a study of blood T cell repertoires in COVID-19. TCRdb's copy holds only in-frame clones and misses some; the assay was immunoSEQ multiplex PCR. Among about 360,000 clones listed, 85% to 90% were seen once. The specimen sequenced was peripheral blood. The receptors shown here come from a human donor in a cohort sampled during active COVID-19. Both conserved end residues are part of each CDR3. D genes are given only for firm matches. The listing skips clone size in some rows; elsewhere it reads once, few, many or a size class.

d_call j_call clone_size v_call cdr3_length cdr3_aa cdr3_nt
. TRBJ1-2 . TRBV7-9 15 CASSEGTFLLYGYTF TGTGCCAGCAGCGAGGGTACTTTTCTTCTTTATGGCTACACCTTC
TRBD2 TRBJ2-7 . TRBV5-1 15 CASSPEGTSTYEQYF TGCGCCAGCAGCCCAGAGGGGACTAGCACCTACGAGCAGTACTTC
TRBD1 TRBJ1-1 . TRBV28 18 CASNESRGPSFLNTEAFF TGTGCCAGCAATGAATCCAGGGGGCCTTCATTCCTAAACACTGAAGCTTTCTTT
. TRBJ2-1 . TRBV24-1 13 CATSDSGTLEQFF TGTGCCACCAGTGATTCCGGGACACTTGAGCAGTTCTTC
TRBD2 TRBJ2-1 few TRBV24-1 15 CATSLAGALRNEQFF TGTGCCACCAGTCTAGCGGGAGCCCTTCGGAATGAGCAGTTCTTC
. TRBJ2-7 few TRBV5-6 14 CASGRRLGAYEQYF TGTGCCAGCGGCCGACGACTGGGAGCCTACGAGCAGTACTTC
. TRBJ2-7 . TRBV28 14 CASSPSGVSYEQYF TGTGCCAGCAGCCCCTCGGGGGTTTCCTACGAGCAGTACTTC
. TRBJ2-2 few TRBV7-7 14 CASSLSQNAGELFF TGTGCTAGCAGCTTAAGTCAGAACGCCGGGGAGCTGTTTTTT
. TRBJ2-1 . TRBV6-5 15 CASTRTGAGGNEQFF TGTGCCAGCACCCGGACGGGAGCGGGTGGGAATGAGCAGTTCTTC
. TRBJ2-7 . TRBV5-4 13 CASSKGHLYEQYF TGTGCCAGCAGCAAGGGACACCTCTACGAGCAGTACTTC
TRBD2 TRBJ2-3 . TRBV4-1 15 CASSLQAGAPDTQYF TGCGCCAGCAGCCTACAAGCGGGGGCCCCAGATACGCAGTATTTT
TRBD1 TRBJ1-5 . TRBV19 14 CASSPRTGVQPQHF TGTGCCAGTAGTCCCCGGACAGGGGTGCAGCCCCAGCATTTT
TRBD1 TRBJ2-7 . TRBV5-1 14 CASSSDRGTYEQYF TGCGCCAGCAGCTCCGACAGGGGTACCTACGAGCAGTACTTC
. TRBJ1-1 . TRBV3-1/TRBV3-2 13 CASREDRGTEAFF TGTGCCAGCAGAGAAGACCGGGGCACTGAAGCTTTCTTT
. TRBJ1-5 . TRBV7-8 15 CASSRAGDTNQPQHF TGTGCCAGCAGCCGCGCGGGGGACACTAATCAGCCCCAGCATTTT
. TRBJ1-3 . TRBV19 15 CASTVTESSGNTIYF TGTGCCAGTACGGTGACAGAAAGCTCTGGAAACACCATATATTTT
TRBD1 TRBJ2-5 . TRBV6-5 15 CASSYGTGHRETQYF TGTGCCAGCAGTTACGGGACAGGGCATCGAGAGACCCAGTACTTC
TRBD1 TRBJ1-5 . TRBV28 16 CASSESRTGGTQPQHF TGTGCCAGCAGTGAGAGCCGGACAGGGGGCACTCAGCCCCAGCATTTT
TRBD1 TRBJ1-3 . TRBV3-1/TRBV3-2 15 CASSRPTGAGNTIYF TGTGCCAGCAGCCGGCCGACAGGGGCGGGAAACACCATATATTTT
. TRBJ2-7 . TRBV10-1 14 CASSTGEALYEQYF TGCGCCAGCAGCACGGGGGAAGCTCTCTACGAGCAGTACTTC
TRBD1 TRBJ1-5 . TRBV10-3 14 CAISLQGFEQPQHF TGTGCCATCAGTCTACAGGGGTTTGAACAGCCCCAGCATTTT
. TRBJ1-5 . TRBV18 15 CASSRSGGENQPQHF TGTGCCAGCTCACGATCGGGCGGGGAAAATCAGCCCCAGCATTTT
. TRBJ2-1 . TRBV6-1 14 CASSELGRNNEQFF TGTGCCAGCAGTGAATTGGGGAGAAACAATGAGCAGTTCTTC
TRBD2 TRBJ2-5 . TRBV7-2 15 CASRPPGLRKETQYF TGTGCCAGCAGACCGCCGGGACTAAGAAAAGAGACCCAGTACTTC
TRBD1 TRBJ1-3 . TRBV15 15 CATSTYQGAGNTIYF TGTGCCACCAGCACCTACCAGGGGGCGGGAAACACCATATATTTT
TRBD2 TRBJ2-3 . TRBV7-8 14 CASSPSGTTDTQYF TGTGCCAGCAGCCCTAGCGGGACGACAGATACGCAGTATTTT
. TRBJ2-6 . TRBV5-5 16 CASSLDRESGANVLTF TGTGCCAGCAGCTTGGACAGGGAGTCTGGGGCCAACGTCCTGACTTTC
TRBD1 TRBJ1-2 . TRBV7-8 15 CASSLADQGAKGYTF TGTGCCAGCAGCTTAGCAGATCAGGGGGCGAAGGGCTACACCTTC
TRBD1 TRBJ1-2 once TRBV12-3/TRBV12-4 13 CASSPGTGRGYTF TGTGCCAGCAGTCCGGGGACAGGGCGAGGCTACACCTTC
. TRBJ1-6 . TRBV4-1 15 CASSQLTADNSPLHF TGCGCCAGCAGCCAACTAACAGCGGATAATTCACCCCTCCACTTT
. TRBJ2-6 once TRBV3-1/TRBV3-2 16 CASSQDRVSGANVLTF TGTGCCAGCAGCCAAGACAGGGTTTCTGGGGCCAACGTCCTGACTTTC
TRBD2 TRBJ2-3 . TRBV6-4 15 CASSDSSGRPDTQYF TGTGCCAGCAGTGACTCTAGCGGGAGGCCAGATACGCAGTATTTT
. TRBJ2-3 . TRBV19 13 CASSILFTDTQYF TGTGCCAGTAGTATCCTATTCACAGATACGCAGTATTTT
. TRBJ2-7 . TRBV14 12 CASSQDPRARYF TGTGCCAGCAGCCAAGATCCGAGGGCGCGGTACTTC
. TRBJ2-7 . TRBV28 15 CASSLRSEVNYEQYF TGTGCCAGCAGTTTACGCTCAGAGGTCAACTACGAGCAGTACTTC
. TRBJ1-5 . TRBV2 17 CASSDAAAAYSNQPQHF TGTGCCAGCAGTGATGCGGCAGCGGCATATAGCAATCAGCCCCAGCATTTT
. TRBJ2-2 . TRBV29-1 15 CSVEGGEFNTGELFF TGCAGCGTTGAAGGGGGGGAATTTAACACCGGGGAGCTGTTTTTT
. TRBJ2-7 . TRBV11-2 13 CASSWGQGREQYF TGTGCCAGCAGCTGGGGGCAGGGACGCGAGCAGTACTTC
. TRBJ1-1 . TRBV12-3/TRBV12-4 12 CASSFMNTEAFF TGTGCCAGCAGTTTCATGAACACTGAAGCTTTCTTT
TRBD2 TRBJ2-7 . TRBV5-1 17 CASSARNREAGPYEQYF TGCGCCAGCAGCGCCCGCAACAGAGAAGCGGGACCCTACGAGCAGTACTTC
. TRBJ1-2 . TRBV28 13 CASTRDTFYGYTF TGTGCCAGCACCCGAGACACCTTCTATGGCTACACCTTC
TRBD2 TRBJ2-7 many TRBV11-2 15 CASSHLRREGYEQYF TGTGCCAGCAGCCATCTACGGCGGGAGGGGTACGAGCAGTACTTC
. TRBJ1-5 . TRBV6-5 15 CASSRKGIGNQPQHF TGTGCCAGCAGCAGAAAGGGGATTGGGAATCAGCCCCAGCATTTT
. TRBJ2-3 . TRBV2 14 CASKDGRVTDTQYF TGTGCCAGCAAAGATGGGCGGGTCACAGATACGCAGTATTTT
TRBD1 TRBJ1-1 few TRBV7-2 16 CASSSQGGRGNTEAFF TGTGCCAGCAGCTCCCAGGGGGGCAGGGGAAACACTGAAGCTTTCTTT
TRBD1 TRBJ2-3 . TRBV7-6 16 CASSLVGQGYTDTQYF TGTGCCAGCAGCTTAGTGGGACAGGGGTACACAGATACGCAGTATTTT
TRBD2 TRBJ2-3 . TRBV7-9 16 CASSRGLAGESDTQYF TGTGCCAGCAGCCGGGGACTAGCGGGAGAGTCAGATACGCAGTATTTT
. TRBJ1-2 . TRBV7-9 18 CASSRYRMDSTSYYGYTF TGTGCCAGCAGCCGCTACCGCATGGACAGCACCTCCTACTATGGCTACACCTTC
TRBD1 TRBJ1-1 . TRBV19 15 CASSTRQGASSEAFF TGTGCCAGTAGTACCCGACAGGGGGCGAGCTCTGAAGCTTTCTTT
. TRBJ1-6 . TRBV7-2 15 CASSLGGGSGSPLHF TGTGCCAGCAGCTTAGGGGGGGGGAGTGGGTCACCCCTCCACTTT
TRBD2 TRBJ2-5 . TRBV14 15 CASSPGLAGTETQYF TGTGCCAGCAGCCCGGGACTAGCGGGAACAGAGACCCAGTACTTC
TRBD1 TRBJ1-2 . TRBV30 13 CAWSPDRAYGYTF TGTGCCTGGAGTCCCGACAGGGCTTATGGCTACACCTTC
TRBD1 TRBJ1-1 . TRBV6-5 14 CASSLTGGGTEAFF TGTGCCAGCAGCTTGACAGGGGGAGGCACTGAAGCTTTCTTT
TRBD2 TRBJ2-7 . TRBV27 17 CASRPLAGGPSSYEQYF TGTGCCAGCAGACCCCTAGCGGGAGGCCCTAGCTCCTACGAGCAGTACTTC
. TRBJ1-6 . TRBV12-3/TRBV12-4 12 CASSTGSSPLHF TGTGCCAGCAGCACTGGGAGCTCACCCCTCCACTTT
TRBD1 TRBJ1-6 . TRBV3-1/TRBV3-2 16 CASRLQGAMNNSPLHF TGTGCCAGCAGGCTCCAGGGGGCGATGAATAATTCACCCCTCCACTTT
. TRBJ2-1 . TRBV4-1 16 CASSQVSRGRKDEQFF TGCGCCAGCAGCCAAGTATCGAGAGGGCGTAAGGATGAGCAGTTCTTC
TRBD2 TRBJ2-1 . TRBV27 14 CASSPTSGRRGQFF TGTGCCAGCAGTCCGACTAGCGGGAGGAGGGGGCAGTTCTTC
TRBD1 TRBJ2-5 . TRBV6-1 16 CASSEWVTGGSETQYF TGTGCCAGCAGTGAATGGGTGACAGGGGGCTCGGAGACCCAGTACTTC